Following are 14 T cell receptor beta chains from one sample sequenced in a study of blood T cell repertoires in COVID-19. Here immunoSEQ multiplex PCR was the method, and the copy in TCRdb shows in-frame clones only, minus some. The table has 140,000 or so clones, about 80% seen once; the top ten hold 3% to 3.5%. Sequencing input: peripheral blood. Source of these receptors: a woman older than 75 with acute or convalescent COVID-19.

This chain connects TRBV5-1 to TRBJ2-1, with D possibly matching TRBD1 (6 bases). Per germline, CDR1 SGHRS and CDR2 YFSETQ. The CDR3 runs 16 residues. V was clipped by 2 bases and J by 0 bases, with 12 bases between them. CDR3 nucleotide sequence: TGCGCCAGCAGCTTAACAGGGCTGAGCTCCTACAATGAGCAGTTCTTC. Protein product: CASSLTGLSSYNEQFF.

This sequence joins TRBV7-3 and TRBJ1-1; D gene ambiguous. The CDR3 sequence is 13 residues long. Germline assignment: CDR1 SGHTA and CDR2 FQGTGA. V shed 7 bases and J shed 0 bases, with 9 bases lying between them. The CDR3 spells CASKAQMNTEAFF. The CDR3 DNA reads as TGTGCCAGCAAAGCTCAAATGAACACTGAAGCTTTCTTT.

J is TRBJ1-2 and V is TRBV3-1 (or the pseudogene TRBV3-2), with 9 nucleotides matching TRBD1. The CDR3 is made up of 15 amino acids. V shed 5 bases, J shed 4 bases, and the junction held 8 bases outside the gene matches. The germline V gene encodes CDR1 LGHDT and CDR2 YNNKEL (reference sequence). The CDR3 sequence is CASSAPGQGGYGYTF. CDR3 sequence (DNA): TGTGCCAGCAGCGCGCCGGGACAGGGTGGCTATGGCTACACCTTC.

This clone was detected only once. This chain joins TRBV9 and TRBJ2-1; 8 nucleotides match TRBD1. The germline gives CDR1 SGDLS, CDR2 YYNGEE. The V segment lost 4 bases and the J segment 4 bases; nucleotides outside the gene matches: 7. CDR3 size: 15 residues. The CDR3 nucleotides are TGTGCCAGCAGCCTGACAGGGGATACGTACAATGAGCAGTTCTTC. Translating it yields CASSLTGDTYNEQFF.

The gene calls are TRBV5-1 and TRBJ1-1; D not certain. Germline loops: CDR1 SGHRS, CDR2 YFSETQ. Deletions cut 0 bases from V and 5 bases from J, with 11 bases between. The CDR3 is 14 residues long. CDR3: CASSLDRFVTEAFF. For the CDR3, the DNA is TGCGCCAGCAGCTTGGACCGGTTTGTAACTGAAGCTTTCTTT.

The CDR3 loop is CASSSSGTGSSGANVLTF. The CDR3 coding sequence is TGTGCCAGCAGCTCCTCCGGGACAGGTTCCTCTGGGGCCAACGTCCTGACTTTC. The chain recombines TRBV7-2 with TRBJ2-6; 8 nucleotides line up with TRBD1. Germline CDR1 is SGHTA and CDR2 is FQGNSA. Trimming took 4 bases from V and 0 from J; bases not matched to a gene: 8. This CDR3 spans 18 amino acids.

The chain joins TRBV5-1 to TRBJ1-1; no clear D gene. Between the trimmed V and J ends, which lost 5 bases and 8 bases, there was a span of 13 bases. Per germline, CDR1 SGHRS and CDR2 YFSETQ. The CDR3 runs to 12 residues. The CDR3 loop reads CASRTASEEAFF. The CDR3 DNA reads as TGCGCCAGCAGGACGGCCTCGGAGGAAGCTTTCTTT.

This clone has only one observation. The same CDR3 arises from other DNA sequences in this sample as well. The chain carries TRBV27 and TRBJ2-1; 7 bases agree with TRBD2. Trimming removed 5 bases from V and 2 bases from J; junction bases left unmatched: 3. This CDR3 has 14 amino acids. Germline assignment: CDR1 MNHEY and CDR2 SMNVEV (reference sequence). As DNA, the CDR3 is TGTGCCAGCAGTCCGGGGACTACCTACAATGAGCAGTTCTTC. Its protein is CASSPGTTYNEQFF.

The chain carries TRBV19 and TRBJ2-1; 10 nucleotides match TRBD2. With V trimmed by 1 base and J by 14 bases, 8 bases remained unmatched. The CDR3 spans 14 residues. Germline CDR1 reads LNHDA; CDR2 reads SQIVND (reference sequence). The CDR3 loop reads CASSIGGSGGWEFF. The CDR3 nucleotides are TGTGCCAGTAGTATAGGCGGTAGCGGGGGGTGGGAGTTCTTC.

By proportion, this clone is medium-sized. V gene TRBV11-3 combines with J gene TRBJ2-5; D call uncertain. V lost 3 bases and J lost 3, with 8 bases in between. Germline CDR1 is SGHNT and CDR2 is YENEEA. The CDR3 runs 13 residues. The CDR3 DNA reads TGTGCCAGCAGCTTCACAATGAAAGAGACCCAGTACTTC. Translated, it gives CASSFTMKETQYF.

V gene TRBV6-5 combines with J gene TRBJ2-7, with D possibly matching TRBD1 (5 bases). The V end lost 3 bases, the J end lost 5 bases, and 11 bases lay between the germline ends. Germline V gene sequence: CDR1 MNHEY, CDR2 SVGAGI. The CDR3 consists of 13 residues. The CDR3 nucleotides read TGTGCCAGCAGTTATAGGGGCAGAGACGAGCAGTACTTC. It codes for CASSYRGRDEQYF.

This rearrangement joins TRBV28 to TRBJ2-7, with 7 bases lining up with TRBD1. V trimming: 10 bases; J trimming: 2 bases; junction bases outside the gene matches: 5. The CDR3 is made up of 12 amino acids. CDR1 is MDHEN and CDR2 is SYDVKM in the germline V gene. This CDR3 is CATLQGTYEQYF. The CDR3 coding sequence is TGTGCCACCTTACAGGGGACCTACGAGCAGTACTTC.

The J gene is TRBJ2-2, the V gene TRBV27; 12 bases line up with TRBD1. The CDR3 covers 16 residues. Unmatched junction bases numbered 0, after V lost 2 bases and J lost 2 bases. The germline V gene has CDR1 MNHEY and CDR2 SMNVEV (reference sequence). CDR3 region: CASSLGTGGNTGELFF. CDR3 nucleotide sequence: TGTGCCAGCAGTTTAGGGACAGGGGGCAACACCGGGGAGCTGTTTTTT.

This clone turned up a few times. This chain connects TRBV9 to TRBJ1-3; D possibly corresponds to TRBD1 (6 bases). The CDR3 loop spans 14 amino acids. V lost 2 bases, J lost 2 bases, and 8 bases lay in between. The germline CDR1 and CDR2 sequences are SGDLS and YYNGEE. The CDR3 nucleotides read TGTGCCAGCAGCGTCCGGACAGCTGGAAACACCATATATTTT. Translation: CASSVRTAGNTIYF.